The 17 T cell receptor beta chains reported below all come from one sample, sequenced in a study of blood T cell repertoires in COVID-19. Sequencing used immunoSEQ multiplex PCR; TCRdb keeps in-frame clones, though not all of them. The sample shows 200,000 to 300,000 clones, around 90% of them seen only once. Input material: peripheral blood. All receptors derive from a woman aged 25 to 39 with acute or convalescent COVID-19.

The chain couples TRBV6-5 to TRBJ1-3; TRBD1 is a possible D gene (6 bases). This CDR3 has 16 amino acids. Trimming removed 2 bases at V and 3 bases at J, with 14 bases between. The V gene's germline CDR1 is MNHEY and CDR2 SVGAGI. The chain's CDR3 is CASSYGGAEGGNTIYF. The CDR3 bases are TGTGCCAGCAGTTACGGGGGGGCGGAGGGTGGAAACACCATATATTTT.

This chain joins TRBV9 and TRBJ2-7; 9 bases are shared with TRBD1. The CDR3 contains 16 residues. V lost 0 bases and J lost 6; bases outside the gene matches: 10. Germline V CDR1 and CDR2: SGDLS, YYNGEE. The CDR3 reads CASSVAIGTGRAEQYF. CDR3 sequence (DNA): TGTGCCAGCAGCGTAGCCATAGGGACAGGGAGAGCCGAGCAGTACTTC.

This clone was found once. V and J are TRBV3-1 (or the pseudogene TRBV3-2) and TRBJ1-3; 7 positions match TRBD1. CDR3 length equals 13 residues. Germline values: CDR1 LGHDT, CDR2 YNNKEL (reference sequence). V lost 3 bases and J lost 12; bases outside the gene matches: 8. CDR3 coding DNA: TGTGCCAGCAGCCAGGGCGGCAGGGGGGACATATATTTT. It translates to CASSQGGRGDIYF.

The V and J genes are TRBV19 and TRBJ1-1, with a possible D match to TRBD1 (6 bases). The CDR3 is 16 amino acids. Trimming left V 1 base short and J 1 base short, with 13 bases between. CDR1 LNHDA and CDR2 SQIVND come from the germline V gene (reference sequence). The CDR3, as DNA: TGTGCCAGTAGTATAGTTCTGGGCAGGGGGAACACTGAAGCTTTCTTT. Residues: CASSIVLGRGNTEAFF. Full variable domain (rest looked up from reference TRBV19 and TRBJ1-1): DGGITQSPKYLFRKEGQNVTLSCEQNLNHDAMYWYRQDPGQGLRLIYYSQIVNDFQKGDIAEGYSVSREKKESFPLTVTSAQKNPTAFYLCASSIVLGRGNTEAFFGQGTRLTVV.

The chain links TRBV30 to TRBJ1-3; maybe TRBD1 (5 bases). V lost 2 bases and J lost 2, with 10 bases in between. CDR3 length: 14 amino acids. Germline CDR1 and CDR2: GTSNPN and SVGIG (reference sequence). The CDR3 DNA reads as TGTGCCTGGAGTCCCGGCAGGGCTGGAAACACCATATATTTT. It yields the protein CAWSPGRAGNTIYF.

The V gene is TRBV24-1, the J gene TRBJ2-1, with 9 positions matching TRBD1. Germline CDR1 and CDR2: KGHDR and SFDVKD. The CDR3 has 16 residues. Losses at the gene ends were 9 bases for V and 6 bases for J; bases not matched to a gene: 14. CDR3 amino acids: CATEDRGGTHVNEQFF. CDR3 in DNA: TGTGCCACCGAGGACAGGGGAGGTACACACGTCAATGAGCAGTTCTTC.

The table lists this clone with a few counts. This CDR3 reads CASSLMGQGYEQYF. CDR3 bases: TGTGCCAGCAGCTTAATGGGACAGGGCTACGAGCAGTACTTC. The chain joins TRBV7-3 to TRBJ2-7; 9 nucleotides line up with TRBD1. The CDR3 is 14 amino acids. Per the germline V gene, CDR1 is SGHTA and CDR2 is FQGTGA. Germline trimming cut 1 base from V and 3 bases from J; bases unmatched to any gene: 1.

V is TRBV5-6 and J is TRBJ1-6; the match to TRBD1 covers 9 bases. The CDR3 has 15 residues. The germline V gene has CDR1 SGHDT and CDR2 YYEEEE. Unmatched junction bases numbered 2, after V lost 0 bases and J lost 7 bases. CDR3 amino acids: CASSLGGTGNSPLHF. The CDR3 DNA follows: TGTGCCAGCAGCTTGGGAGGGACAGGGAATTCACCCCTCCACTTT.

The chain's CDR3 is CASSQQTGGMSPLHF. The CDR3 coding sequence is TGTGCCAGCAGCCAGCAGACAGGGGGCATGTCACCCCTCCACTTT. The V and J genes are TRBV14 and TRBJ1-6; 10 nucleotides line up with TRBD1. The CDR3 runs 15 residues. The germline gives CDR1 SGHDN, CDR2 FVKESK. The V gene end was trimmed by 3 bases and the J gene end by 10 bases; junction bases not matched to a gene: 6.

The V gene is TRBV2, the J gene TRBJ1-5; 7 bases match TRBD1. The CDR3 spans 15 residues. Germline loops: CDR1 SNHLY, CDR2 FYNNEI. With 3 bases clipped from V and 7 bases from J, the junction kept 9 bases outside the gene matches. CDR3 in amino acids: CASSDDRVQGQPQHF. The CDR3 DNA follows: TGTGCCAGCAGTGATGACAGGGTACAGGGCCAGCCCCAGCATTTT.

The chain joins TRBV11-3 to TRBJ2-5; 7 bases fit TRBD2. The CDR3 totals 18 residues. Trimming removed 5 bases from V and 0 bases from J; junction bases left unmatched: 15. Germline V gene sequence: CDR1 SGHNT, CDR2 YENEEA. CDR3 sequence reads: CASSHRSSGELYQETQYF. The CDR3 nucleotides read TGTGCCAGCAGCCACCGTTCTAGCGGAGAACTGTACCAAGAGACCCAGTACTTC.

V gene TRBV9 combines with J gene TRBJ2-3, with 8 bases matching TRBD2. V lost 0 bases to trimming and J lost 3 bases; unmatched junction nucleotides: 3. Germline assignment: CDR1 SGDLS and CDR2 YYNGEE. The CDR3 is made up of 15 amino acids. CDR3 sequence (DNA): TGTGCCAGCAGCGTAGCGCCTAGCGGGACAGATACGCAGTATTTT. Amino acid sequence: CASSVAPSGTDTQYF.

The CDR3 sequence: CAWSRQGMEAEQYF. Here the CDR3 DNA reads TGTGCCTGGAGTCGACAGGGTATGGAGGCCGAGCAGTACTTC. This chain uses TRBV30 with TRBJ2-7, with 7 nucleotides matching TRBD1. The trim removed 2 bases at V and 6 bases at J, leaving 10 bases unmatched. CDR1 GTSNPN and CDR2 SVGIG come from the germline V gene (reference sequence). This CDR3 is 14 amino acids long.

The genes are TRBV6-5 and TRBJ2-7; a weak D match, TRBD2 (6 bases). Germline CDR1 is MNHEY and CDR2 is SVGAGI. V was clipped by 7 bases and J by 2 bases, with 15 bases between them. There are 14 residues in the CDR3. The CDR3 is CASTRDVRAYEQYF. As DNA, the CDR3 is TGTGCCAGCACGCGGGACGTACGAGCCTACGAGCAGTACTTC.

The V gene is TRBV3-1 (or the pseudogene TRBV3-2), the J gene TRBJ2-1, with 8 nucleotides matching TRBD2. The V and J ends lost 3 bases and 4 bases, in that order; junction bases with no gene match: 8. Germline V gene data show CDR1 as LGHDT and CDR2 as YNNKEL (reference sequence). The CDR3 is 16 residues long. In DNA form, the CDR3 reads TGTGCCAGCAGCCATGTGTCTAGCGGGTATTACAATGAGCAGTTCTTC. Translation: CASSHVSSGYYNEQFF.

The chain is built from TRBV6-2 or TRBV6-3 and TRBJ2-7, with 9 bases aligning to TRBD1. There are 15 residues in the CDR3. CDR1 is MNHEY and CDR2 is SVGEGT in the germline V gene. Germline trimming cut 0 bases from V and 4 bases from J; bases unmatched to any gene: 4. The CDR3 sequence is CASSYSGQGPYEQYF. In DNA form, the CDR3 reads TGTGCCAGCAGTTACTCGGGACAGGGACCATACGAGCAGTACTTC.

This chain links TRBV9 with TRBJ1-1; TRBD1 is a possible D gene (6 bases). CDR3 length: 14 residues. Germline CDR1 SGDLS, CDR2 YYNGEE. Trimming left V 0 bases short and J 8 bases short, with 14 bases between. The CDR3 sequence is CASSVGGTTHEAFF. The CDR3 DNA reads as TGTGCCAGCAGCGTAGGGGGGACAACCCACGAAGCTTTCTTT.